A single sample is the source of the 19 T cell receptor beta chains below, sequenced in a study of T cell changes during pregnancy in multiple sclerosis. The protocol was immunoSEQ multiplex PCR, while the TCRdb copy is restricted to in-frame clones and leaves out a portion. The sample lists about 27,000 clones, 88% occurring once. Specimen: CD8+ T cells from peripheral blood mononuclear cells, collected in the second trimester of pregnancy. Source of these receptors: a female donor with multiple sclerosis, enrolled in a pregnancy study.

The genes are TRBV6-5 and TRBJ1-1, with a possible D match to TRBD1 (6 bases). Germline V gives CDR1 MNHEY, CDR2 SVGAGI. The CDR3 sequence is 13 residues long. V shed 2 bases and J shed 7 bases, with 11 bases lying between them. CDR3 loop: CASSYAAGVEAFF. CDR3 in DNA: TGTGCCAGCAGTTACGCGGCAGGGGTTGAAGCTTTCTTT.

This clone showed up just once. The CDR3 is CASSDLPGMSGYTF. CDR3 DNA: TGCGCCAGCAGTGACTTACCAGGGATGAGCGGCTACACCTTC. The gene calls are TRBV10-2 and TRBJ1-2, with TRBD1 as a possible D gene (5 bases). Germline V gene sequence: CDR1 WSHSY, CDR2 SAAADI. Between the trimmed V and J ends, which lost 3 bases and 8 bases, there was a span of 16 bases. This CDR3 comprises 14 residues.

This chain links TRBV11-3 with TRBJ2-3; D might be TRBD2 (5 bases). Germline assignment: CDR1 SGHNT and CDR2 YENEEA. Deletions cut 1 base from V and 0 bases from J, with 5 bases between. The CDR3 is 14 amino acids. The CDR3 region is CASSLGGSTDTQYF. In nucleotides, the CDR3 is TGTGCCAGCAGCTTAGGCGGGAGCACAGATACGCAGTATTTT.

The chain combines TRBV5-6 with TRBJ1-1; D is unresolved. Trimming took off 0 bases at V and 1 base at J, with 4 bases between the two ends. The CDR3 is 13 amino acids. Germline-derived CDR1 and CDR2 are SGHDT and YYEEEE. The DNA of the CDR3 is TGTGCCAGCAGCTTGGGGCCGAACACTGAAGCTTTCTTT. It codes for CASSLGPNTEAFF.

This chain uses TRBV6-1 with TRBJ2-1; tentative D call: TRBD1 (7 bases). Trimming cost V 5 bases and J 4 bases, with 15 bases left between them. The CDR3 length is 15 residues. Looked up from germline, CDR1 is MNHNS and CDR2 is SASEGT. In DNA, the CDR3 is TGTGCCAGCAGTCATAGCAGGGGGGCTTACAATGAGCAGTTCTTC. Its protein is CASSHSRGAYNEQFF.

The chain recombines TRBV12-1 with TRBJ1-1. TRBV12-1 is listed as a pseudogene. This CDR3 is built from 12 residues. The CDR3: CASSFARGRTFF. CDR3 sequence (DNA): TGTGCCAGCAGCTTTGCGAGAGGGCGGACTTTCTTT.

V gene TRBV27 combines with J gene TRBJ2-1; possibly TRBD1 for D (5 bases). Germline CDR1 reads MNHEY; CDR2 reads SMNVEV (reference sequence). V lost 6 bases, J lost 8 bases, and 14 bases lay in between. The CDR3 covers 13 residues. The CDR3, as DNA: TGTGCCAGCAGCGGATGGGGCCTCCATGAGCAGTTCTTC. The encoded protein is CASSGWGLHEQFF.

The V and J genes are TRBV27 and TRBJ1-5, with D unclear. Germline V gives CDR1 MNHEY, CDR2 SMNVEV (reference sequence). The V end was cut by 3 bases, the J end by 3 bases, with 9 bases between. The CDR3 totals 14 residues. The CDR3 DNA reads TGTGCCAGCAGTTTTACCAGAACCAATCAGCCCCAGCATTTT. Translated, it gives CASSFTRTNQPQHF.

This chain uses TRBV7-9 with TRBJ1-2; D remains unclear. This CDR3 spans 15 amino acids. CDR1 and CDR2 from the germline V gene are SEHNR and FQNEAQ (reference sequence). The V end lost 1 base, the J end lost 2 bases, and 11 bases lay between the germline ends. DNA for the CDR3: TGTGCCAGCAGCTTAGGCTCCGCGGGGAACTATGGCTACACCTTC. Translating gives CASSLGSAGNYGYTF.

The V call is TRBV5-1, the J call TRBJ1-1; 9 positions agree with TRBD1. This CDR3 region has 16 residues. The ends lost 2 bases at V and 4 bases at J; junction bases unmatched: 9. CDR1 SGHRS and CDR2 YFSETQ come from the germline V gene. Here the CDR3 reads CASSFWTGEGGTEAFF. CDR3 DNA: TGCGCCAGCAGCTTTTGGACAGGGGAAGGGGGCACTGAAGCTTTCTTT.

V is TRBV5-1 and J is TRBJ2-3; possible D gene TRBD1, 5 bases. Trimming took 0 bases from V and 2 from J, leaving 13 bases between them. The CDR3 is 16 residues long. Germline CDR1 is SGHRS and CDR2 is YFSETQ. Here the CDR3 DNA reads TGCGCCAGCAGCTTGGGCAGGGTACAGAACACAGATACGCAGTATTTT. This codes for CASSLGRVQNTDTQYF.

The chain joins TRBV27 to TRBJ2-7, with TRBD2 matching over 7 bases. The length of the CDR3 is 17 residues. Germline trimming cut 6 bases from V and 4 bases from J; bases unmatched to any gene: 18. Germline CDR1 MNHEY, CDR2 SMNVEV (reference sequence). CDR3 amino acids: CASSPTEAGVPFYEQYF. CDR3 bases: TGTGCCAGCAGCCCTACCGAGGCGGGGGTTCCTTTTTACGAGCAGTACTTC.

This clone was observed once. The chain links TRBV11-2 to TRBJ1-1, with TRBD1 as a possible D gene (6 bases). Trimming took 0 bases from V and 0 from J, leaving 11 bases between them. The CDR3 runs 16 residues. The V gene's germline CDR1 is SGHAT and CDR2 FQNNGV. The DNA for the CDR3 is TGTGCCAGCAGCTTAGACAGGGGCCGTTTGAACACTGAAGCTTTCTTT. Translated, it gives CASSLDRGRLNTEAFF.

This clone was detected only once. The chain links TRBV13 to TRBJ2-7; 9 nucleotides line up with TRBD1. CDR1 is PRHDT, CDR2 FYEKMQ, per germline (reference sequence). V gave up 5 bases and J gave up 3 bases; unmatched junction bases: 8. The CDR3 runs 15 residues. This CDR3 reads CASSPVGQGGYEQYF. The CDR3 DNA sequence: TGTGCCAGCAGCCCCGTGGGACAGGGCGGCTACGAGCAGTACTTC.

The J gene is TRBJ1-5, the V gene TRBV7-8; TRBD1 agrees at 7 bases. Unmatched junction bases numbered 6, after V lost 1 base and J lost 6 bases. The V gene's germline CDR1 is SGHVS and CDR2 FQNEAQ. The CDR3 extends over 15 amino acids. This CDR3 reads CASSLEWQGGQPQHF. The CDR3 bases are TGTGCCAGCAGCTTAGAGTGGCAGGGGGGTCAGCCCCAGCATTTT.

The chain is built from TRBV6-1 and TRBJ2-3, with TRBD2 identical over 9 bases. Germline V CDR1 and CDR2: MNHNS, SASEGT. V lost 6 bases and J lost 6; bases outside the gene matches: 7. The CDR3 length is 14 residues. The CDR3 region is CASRWTSEADTQYF. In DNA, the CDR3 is TGTGCCAGCAGATGGACTAGCGAAGCTGATACGCAGTATTTT.

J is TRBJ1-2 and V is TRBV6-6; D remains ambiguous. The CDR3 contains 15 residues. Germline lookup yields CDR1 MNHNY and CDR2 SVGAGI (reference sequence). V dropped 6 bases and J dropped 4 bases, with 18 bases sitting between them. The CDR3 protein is CASSPSEVGLYGYTF. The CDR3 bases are TGTGCCAGCAGCCCATCAGAGGTAGGCCTCTATGGCTACACCTTC.

Here the CDR3 reads CASSFKGGRGNTEAFF. DNA for the CDR3: TGTGCCAGCAGCTTCAAGGGGGGGCGCGGGAACACTGAAGCTTTCTTT. The chain links TRBV7-9 to TRBJ1-1, with D possibly being TRBD1 (6 bases). This CDR3 is 16 amino acids long. Trimming removed 3 bases at V and 1 base at J, with 15 bases between. Per the germline V gene, CDR1 is SEHNR and CDR2 is FQNEAQ (reference sequence).

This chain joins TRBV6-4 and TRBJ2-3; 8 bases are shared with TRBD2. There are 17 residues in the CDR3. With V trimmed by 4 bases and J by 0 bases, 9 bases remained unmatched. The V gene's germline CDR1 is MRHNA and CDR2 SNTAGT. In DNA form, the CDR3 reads TGTGCCAGCAGTGCCTCCGTTGCGGGGGGTAGCACAGATACGCAGTATTTT. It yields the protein CASSASVAGGSTDTQYF.